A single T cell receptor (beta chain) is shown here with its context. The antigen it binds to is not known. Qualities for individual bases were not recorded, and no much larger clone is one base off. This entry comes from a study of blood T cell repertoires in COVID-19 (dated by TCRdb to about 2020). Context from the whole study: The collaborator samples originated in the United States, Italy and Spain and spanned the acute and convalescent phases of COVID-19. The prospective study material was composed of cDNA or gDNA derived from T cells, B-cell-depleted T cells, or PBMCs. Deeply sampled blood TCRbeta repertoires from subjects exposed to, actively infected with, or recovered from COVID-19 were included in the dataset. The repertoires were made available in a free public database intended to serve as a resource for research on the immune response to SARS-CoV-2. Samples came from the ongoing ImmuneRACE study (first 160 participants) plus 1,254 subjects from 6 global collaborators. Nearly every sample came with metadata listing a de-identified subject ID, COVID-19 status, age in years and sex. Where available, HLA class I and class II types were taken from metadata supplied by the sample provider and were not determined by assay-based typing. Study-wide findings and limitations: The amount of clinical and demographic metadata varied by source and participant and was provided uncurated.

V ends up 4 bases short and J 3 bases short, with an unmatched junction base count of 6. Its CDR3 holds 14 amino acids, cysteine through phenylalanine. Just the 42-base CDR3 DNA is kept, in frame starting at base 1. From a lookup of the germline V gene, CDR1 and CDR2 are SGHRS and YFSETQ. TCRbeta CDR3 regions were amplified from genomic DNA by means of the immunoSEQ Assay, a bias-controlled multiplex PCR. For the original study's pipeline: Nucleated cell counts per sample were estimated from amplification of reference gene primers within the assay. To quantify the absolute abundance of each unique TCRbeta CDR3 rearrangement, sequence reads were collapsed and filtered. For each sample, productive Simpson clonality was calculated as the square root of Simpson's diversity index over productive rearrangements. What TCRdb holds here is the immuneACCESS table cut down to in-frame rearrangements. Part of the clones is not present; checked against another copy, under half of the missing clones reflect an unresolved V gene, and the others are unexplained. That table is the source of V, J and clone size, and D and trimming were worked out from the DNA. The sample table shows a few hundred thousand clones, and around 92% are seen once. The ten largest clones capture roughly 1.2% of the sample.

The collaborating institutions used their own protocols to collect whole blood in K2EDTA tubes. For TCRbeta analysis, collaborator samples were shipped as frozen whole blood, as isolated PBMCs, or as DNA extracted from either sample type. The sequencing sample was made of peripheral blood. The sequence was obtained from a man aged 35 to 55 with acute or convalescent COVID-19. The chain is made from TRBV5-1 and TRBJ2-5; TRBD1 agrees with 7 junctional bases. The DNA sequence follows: TGCGCCAGCAGCCCGGACAGGAGAGAAGAGACCCAGTACTTC. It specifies CASSPDRREETQYF.